This T cell receptor beta chain was identified during a study of CD8 T cells in Susac syndrome. FACS enriched CD8+ TEMRA cells, while bulk CD8+ and CD4+ were negatively isolated. Reverse transcription of about 0.45 to 1 ug RNA was carried out with random hexamers. TCRdb re-derived calls from the immunoSEQ multiplex PCR reads in MiXCR, one entry per CDR3 protein. The sample comprises 100,000 to 150,000 distinct CDR3 sequences, about 96% of which are singletons, and around 0.12% rests with the top ten. The sequence came from a human donor in good health. Input material: CD4+ T cells from PBMCs.

Written as DNA, the CDR3 is TGTGCCAGCAGGCCCGGGACGGAGAACTATGGCTACACCTTC. Translation: CASRPGTENYGYTF. The chain couples TRBV7-9 to TRBJ1-2; a possible D gene is TRBD1 (5 bases). In germline, CDR1 is SEHNR, CDR2 FQNEAQ (reference sequence). V dropped 6 bases and J dropped 2 bases, with 13 bases sitting between them. CDR3 length: 14 residues.